The 13 T cell receptor beta chains listed next were all sequenced from one sample in a study of regulatory T cells in long-lasting Graves disease. Both iRepertoire HTBI primers and Arm-PCR of CDR3 regions were used to build the TCR beta libraries. A single record per CDR3 protein comes from TCRdb applying MiXCR to the multiplex PCR reads. The data contain about 470,000 distinct CDR3 sequences, around 15% of them singletons. Time point specified: newly diagnosed GD, antithyroid drugs for less than 3 months. From RNA extracted from PBMCs, the TCR library was made. The sample also formed part of further work on T cells in Graves' hyperthyroidism and ophthalmopathy.

Sequenced here: peripheral blood mononuclear cells (PBMCs), sampled at new diagnosis, from a patient treated with antithyroid drugs. All receptors come from a man aged 35 to 55 with Graves disease.

Ten or more counts support this clonotype. This chain joins TRBV30 and TRBJ1-5, with a tentative D call TRBD1 (5 bases). V was cut by 1 base and J by 5 bases, with 12 bases left in between. Germline assignment: CDR1 GTSNPN and CDR2 SVGIG (reference sequence). This CDR3 is built from 14 residues. The CDR3 DNA follows: TGTGCCTGGAGTGATGCAGGGCATTATCAGCCCCAGCATTTT. As protein: CAWSDAGHYQPQHF.

This clonotype was seen repeatedly, ten times or more. The chain employs TRBV19 and TRBJ1-2; D gene unclear. The CDR3 contains 13 residues. The V gene lost 2 bases and the J gene lost 3 bases, with 7 bases spanning the gap. Germline values: CDR1 LNHDA, CDR2 SQIVND (reference sequence). CDR3 loop: CASSIKLDYGYTF. CDR3 in DNA: TGTGCCAGTAGTATAAAGCTGGACTATGGCTACACCTTC.

This clonotype was counted ten times or more. The chain links TRBV11-3 to TRBJ2-4, with D possibly being TRBD1 (5 bases). V was shortened by 5 bases and J by 0 bases, with 14 bases between the two germline ends. Germline values: CDR1 SGHNT, CDR2 YENEEA. The CDR3 runs to 16 residues. CDR3 protein: CASSRRQTVAKNIQYF. As DNA, the CDR3 is TGTGCCAGCAGCAGACGACAGACCGTAGCCAAAAACATTCAGTACTTC.

This clonotype was counted ten times or more. The chain has TRBV12-3 or TRBV12-4 and TRBJ1-2; TRBD1 aligns across 12 bases. The CDR3 is made up of 15 amino acids. The V and J ends lost 6 bases and 5 bases, in that order; junction bases with no gene match: 7. In DNA form, the CDR3 reads TGTGCCAGCAGCCCGGGGACAGGGGGCCGGTATGGCTACACCTTC. Its protein is CASSPGTGGRYGYTF.

With regard to this clonotype: At one end, the junction sequence differs from germline, possibly due to a read error. This chain uses TRBV29-1 with TRBJ1-2; 7 nucleotides agree with TRBD1. CDR3 size: 9 residues. CDR1 and CDR2 (germline): SQVTM, ANQGSEA. CDR3 bases: TGCAGCGTGCCGGGCCAGGGGGCCTTC. Its translation: CSVPGQGAF.

This clonotype has just a few counts. CDR3 region: CASSLNPGIGANVLTF. The DNA of the CDR3 is TGTGCCAGCAGTTTAAACCCAGGGATTGGGGCCAACGTCCTGACTTTC. This sequence joins TRBV28 and TRBJ2-6; D is possibly TRBD1 (5 bases). V shed 2 bases and J shed 3 bases, with 11 bases lying between them. The CDR3 spans 16 residues. Looked up from germline, CDR1 is MDHEN and CDR2 is SYDVKM.

This clonotype was detected a few times. This chain connects TRBV13 to TRBJ2-7, with TRBD1 as a possible D gene (5 bases). The CDR3 consists of 14 residues. Germline CDR1 reads PRHDT; CDR2 reads FYEKMQ (reference sequence). V lost 5 bases, J lost 2 bases, and 13 bases lay in between. The chain's CDR3 is CASSRRGSTYEQYF. The CDR3 DNA reads as TGTGCCAGCAGCCGAAGGGGCTCAACCTACGAGCAGTACTTC. Full variable domain (remainder filled in from reference TRBV13 and TRBJ2-7): AAGVIQSPRHLIKEKRETATLKCYPIPRHDTVYWYQQGPGQDPQFLISFYEKMQSDKGSIPDRFSAQQFSDYHSELNMSSLELGDSALYFCASSRRGSTYEQYFGPGTRLTVT.

V and J are TRBV27 and TRBJ1-5; D is possibly TRBD1 (6 bases). The length of the CDR3 is 15 residues. Germline V gene data show CDR1 as MNHEY and CDR2 as SMNVEV (reference sequence). V was clipped by 3 bases and J by 6 bases, with 15 bases between them. This CDR3 is CASSFLGQPGQPQHF. The DNA of the CDR3 is TGTGCCAGCAGTTTCCTAGGACAGCCCGGTCAGCCCCAGCATTTT.

This clonotype showed up many times. The chain links TRBV30 to TRBJ1-3; D call uncertain. CDR1 is GTSNPN and CDR2 is SVGIG in the germline V gene (reference sequence). The CDR3 has 13 amino acids. Trimming stripped 2 bases from V and 2 bases from J, with 7 bases between. The CDR3 DNA reads TGTGCCTGGAGTCCCGGGGCTGGAAACACCATATATTTT. It specifies CAWSPGAGNTIYF. Variable domain in full (rest from reference TRBV30 and TRBJ1-3): SQTIHQWPATLVQPVGSPLSLECTVEGTSNPNLYWYRQAAGRGLQLLFYSVGIGQISSEVPQNLSASRPQDRQFILSSKKLLLSDSGFYLCAWSPGAGNTIYFGEGSWLTVV.

The genes are TRBV6-1 and TRBJ2-1; 15 bases are a match to TRBD2. The CDR3 spans 16 residues. The junction had 8 bases not matched to a gene; V was cut back by 7 bases and J by 7 bases. CDR1 MNHNS and CDR2 SASEGT come from the germline V gene. CDR3 amino acids: CASKPGLAGGGNEQFF. The CDR3 bases are TGTGCCAGCAAACCGGGACTAGCGGGAGGAGGAAATGAGCAGTTCTTC.

V usage is TRBV12-3 or TRBV12-4 and J usage is TRBJ2-7, with 7 bases fitting TRBD2. This CDR3 is built from 12 residues. The V gene end was trimmed by 0 bases and the J gene end by 9 bases; junction bases not matched to a gene: 2. CDR3 DNA sequence: TGTGCCAGCAGTTTAGCAGGACTAGTGCAGTACTTC. Its protein is CASSLAGLVQYF.

This clonotype appeared many times. This chain joins TRBV2 and TRBJ1-4; perhaps TRBD1 as D (6 bases). V lost 7 bases and J 2 bases, leaving 11 bases between the germline ends. Germline-derived CDR1 and CDR2 are SNHLY and FYNNEI. There are 14 residues in the CDR3. CDR3 sequence: CASNHQGTNEKLFF. In DNA, the CDR3 is TGTGCCAGCAATCATCAGGGGACTAATGAAAAACTGTTTTTT.

The chain couples TRBV7-8 to TRBJ2-2; 7 nucleotides line up with TRBD2. The CDR3 sequence is 19 residues long. In germline, CDR1 is SGHVS, CDR2 FQNEAQ. V dropped 2 bases and J dropped 4; count of bases not matched to a gene: 16. The CDR3 nucleotides read TGTGCCAGCAGCTTATTGGTGGCGGGAGTTGGGTTAGGCACCGGGGAGCTGTTTTTT. It translates to CASSLLVAGVGLGTGELFF.